One sample yielded the 7 T cell receptor beta chains listed below, sequenced in a study of OX40 agonist ivuxolimab in advanced cancers. Here immunoSEQ multiplex PCR was the method, and the copy in TCRdb shows in-frame clones only, minus some. The table records some 35,000 clones, less than 85% of them present only once. The starting material was CD4+ or CD8+ T cells sorted from blood, obtained in a trial of the OX40 agonist ivuxolimab. All receptors come from an adult with an advanced solid tumor such as melanoma, head and neck, liver or kidney cancer.

This clone was seen a few times. V is TRBV27 and J is TRBJ1-3; D gene unclear. This CDR3 comprises 14 residues. CDR1 and CDR2 (germline): MNHEY, SMNVEV (reference sequence). V dropped 0 bases and J dropped 2 bases, with 5 bases sitting between them. The CDR3 here is CASSLSPAGNTIYF. CDR3 bases: TGTGCCAGCAGTTTATCTCCAGCTGGAAACACCATATATTTT.

The chain uses TRBV4-2 and TRBJ2-2; no clear D. CDR3 size: 16 residues. V lost 1 base and J 1 base, leaving 10 bases between the germline ends. From germline, CDR1 is LGHNA and CDR2 YNFKEQ. The CDR3: CASSQVLAKNTGELFF. CDR3 nucleotides: TGTGCCAGCAGCCAAGTCCTGGCGAAGAACACCGGGGAGCTGTTTTTT.

This chain uses TRBV19 with TRBJ1-5; 9 bases match TRBD1. The CDR3 length is 17 residues. CDR1 and CDR2 from the germline V gene are LNHDA and SQIVND (reference sequence). Trimming took 11 bases from V and 0 from J; bases not matched to a gene: 14. The chain's CDR3 is CAAHPTGGVYSNQPQHF. The CDR3 bases are TGTGCCGCGCACCCGACAGGGGGGGTATATAGCAATCAGCCCCAGCATTTT.

The chain joins TRBV6-6 to TRBJ1-2, with no clear D. This CDR3 is built from 11 residues. V lost 5 bases to trimming and J lost 3 bases, with 4 bases between them. The germline V gene encodes CDR1 MNHNY and CDR2 SVGAGI (reference sequence). The CDR3 coding sequence is TGTGCCAGCAGTCCGGACTATGGCTACACCTTC. It specifies CASSPDYGYTF.

This chain links TRBV6-6 with TRBJ2-7; D may be TRBD1 or TRBD2 (5 bases each). The CDR3 has 14 residues. CDR1 is MNHNY, CDR2 SVGAGI, per germline (reference sequence). The germline V and J ends were trimmed by 2 bases and 1 base, with 9 bases remaining between them. CDR3 protein: CASSYGDGSYEQYF. The CDR3 DNA reads TGTGCCAGCAGTTACGGGGACGGGTCCTACGAGCAGTACTTC.

J is TRBJ2-7 and V is TRBV5-8; D not certain. V lost 3 bases and J lost 2, with 21 bases in between. The CDR3 has 17 amino acids. CDR1 and CDR2 from the germline V gene are SGHTS and YDEGEE. The CDR3 here is CASSSPGRWDGTYEQYF. DNA of the CDR3: TGTGCCAGCAGCTCCCCGGGCCGATGGGATGGGACCTACGAGCAGTACTTC.

This rearrangement joins TRBV5-4 to TRBJ2-3; 9 bases are shared with TRBD2. The CDR3 is 16 residues long. Germline-derived CDR1 and CDR2 are SGHNT and YYREEE (reference sequence). V was pared by 4 bases and J by 0 bases, with 6 bases of the junction left unmatched. The CDR3 loop is CASSPARGGSTDTQYF. Here the CDR3 DNA reads TGTGCCAGCAGCCCAGCGCGGGGGGGCAGCACAGATACGCAGTATTTT.